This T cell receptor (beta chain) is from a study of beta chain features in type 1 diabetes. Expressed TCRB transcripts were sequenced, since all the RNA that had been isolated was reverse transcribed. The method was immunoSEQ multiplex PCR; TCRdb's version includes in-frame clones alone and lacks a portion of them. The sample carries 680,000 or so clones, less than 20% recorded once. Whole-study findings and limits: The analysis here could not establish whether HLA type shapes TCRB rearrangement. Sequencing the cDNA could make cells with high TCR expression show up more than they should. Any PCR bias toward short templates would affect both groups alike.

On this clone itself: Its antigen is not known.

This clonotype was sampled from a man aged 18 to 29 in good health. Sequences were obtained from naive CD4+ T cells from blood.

DNA of the CDR3: TGTGCCAGCAGCTTGGGCAGGGTAGGCTATGGCTACACCTTC. Its translation: CASSLGRVGYGYTF. The chain joins TRBV7-2 to TRBJ1-2, with TRBD1 as a possible D gene (5 bases). Germline loops: CDR1 SGHTA, CDR2 FQGNSA. CDR3 length equals 14 residues. V was trimmed by 3 bases and J by 4 bases, leaving 12 bases between them.